This T cell receptor beta chain derives from a study of metastatic and nonmetastatic thyroid tumors. Study at large: Thyroid patients, malignant and benign, had repertoires compared across blood and tumor or nodule tissue.

This clone was detected ten times or more. The germline V gene encodes CDR1 LGHNA and CDR2 YNFKEQ. The germline V and J ends were trimmed by 0 bases and 8 bases, with 13 bases remaining between them. CDR3 length: 15 residues. TCRdb reprocessed the PCR reads using MiXCR. Here the sample spans roughly 40,000 clones, approximately 16% being singletons. Each patient went into thyroid surgery without having received any treatment. The TCR comes from a female donor with papillary thyroid cancer or a benign thyroid nodule (not recorded which). Some clones in this sample may be carry-over from other donors' samples. The chain is built from TRBV4-2 and TRBJ1-4, with D perhaps matching TRBD1 (6 bases). The specimen sequenced was blood. The CDR3 sequence: CASSQDDGQREKLFF. The DNA of the CDR3 is TGTGCCAGCAGCCAAGATGACGGACAGAGGGAAAAACTGTTTTTT.